This TCR beta chain was recovered during a study of blood T cell repertoires in COVID-19. Across the whole study: From T cells, B-cell-depleted T cells, or PBMCs came the material, which was cDNA or gDNA.

The table lists this clone with a count of one. J was trimmed by 3 bases and V by 3 bases; bases with no gene match: 5. In germline, CDR1 is SGDLS, CDR2 YYNGEE. The CDR3 covers 15 residues. Produced via immunoSEQ multiplex PCR; TCRdb's table is partial and in-frame only. The sample has 87,000 or so clones; more than 75% are singletons. This clonotype was sampled from a human donor with acute or convalescent COVID-19. The donor label of this sample is uncertain. This chain joins TRBV9 and TRBJ1-4, with 7 bases that match TRBD1. Sample: peripheral blood. CDR3 nucleotide sequence: TGTGCCAGCAGCGCCAGGGGGTCCGCTAATGAAAAACTGTTTTTT. Its protein product is CASSARGSANEKLFF.